This TCR beta chain was captured by sequencing in a study of Ad26.COV2.S vaccination and SARS-CoV-2 variants. Data came from immunoSEQ multiplex PCR; TCRdb stores just in-frame clones and leaves some out. Of about 220,000 clones detected, roughly 88% appear once; the ten largest clones hold 9.5% to 12%. Treatment denoted: approximately 18 received Ad26.COV2.S at low or high dose, single or two shots; 5 received placebo; per-sample allocation not given. Following the first vaccine or placebo injection, samples were taken on day 63. Study-wide results and limits: Measurements of TCR breadth and depth may have given underestimates of the total T cell responses.

The CDR3 covers 16 residues. V lost 1 base to trimming and J lost 0 bases, with 11 bases between them. The V gene's germline CDR1 is SGDLS and CDR2 YYNGEE. To note about this clone: Its antigen is still unknown.

The rearrangement links TRBV9 to TRBJ1-3, with no clear D. This specimen was peripheral blood, taken in a trial of Ad26.COV2.S vaccine versus placebo. The TCR was taken from a person between 18 and 65 years old who received the Ad26.COV2.S COVID-19 vaccine or a placebo. The CDR3 DNA sequence: TGTGCCAGCAGCGTAACCCCAATGTTCTCTGGAAACACCATATATTTT. Translating it yields CASSVTPMFSGNTIYF.